Each of the 30 T cell receptor beta chains below was sequenced from the same sample in a study of human T cells and chemical hapten exposure. Regarding time point: patch test 1, 2 weeks after DPC sensitization. Treatment reported: therapeutic diphenylcyclopropenone sensitization with weekly scalp DPC. TCRdb called the RACE reads again in MiXCR, with one record for every CDR3 protein. The sample has 40,000 to 60,000 distinct CDR3 sequences, less than 9.5% seen once. This specimen was whole blood, taken in connection with sensitization to the hapten diphenylcyclopropenone (DPC). The receptors were sampled from a woman between 45 and 60 years old with alopecia areata. Some clones in this sample may be carry-over from other donors' samples.

In its sample, this clonotype was seen many times. The chain employs TRBV7-2 and TRBJ2-7; 14 bases fit TRBD2. The CDR3 has 15 amino acids. CDR1 and CDR2 from the germline V gene are SGHTA and FQGNSA. The V segment lost 5 bases and the J segment 12 bases; nucleotides outside the gene matches: 12. CDR3 in DNA: TGTGCCAGCAGCAGAGCCGGGACTAGCGGGAGTTCATTGTACTTC. Translated: CASSRAGTSGSSLYF.

This clonotype was counted ten times or more. The chain combines TRBV6-5 with TRBJ1-2, with D perhaps TRBD1 (5 bases). Per germline, CDR1 MNHEY and CDR2 SVGAGI. Trimming stripped 5 bases from V and 6 bases from J, with 22 bases between. The CDR3 consists of 16 residues. In DNA, the CDR3 is TGTGCCAGCAGTCCTCGATGGGGGGGAAACATGAATGGCTACACCTTC. It translates to CASSPRWGGNMNGYTF.

In its sample, this clonotype was seen many times. The rearrangement joins TRBV14 to TRBJ2-7; 11 bases are shared with TRBD2. J gave up 3 bases and V 3 bases, and 7 bases lay outside the gene matches. CDR1 and CDR2 (germline): SGHDN, FVKESK. The CDR3 sequence is 16 residues long. Here the CDR3 reads CASSHFTSGRIYEQYF. CDR3 in DNA: TGTGCCAGCAGCCATTTTACTAGCGGGAGAATCTACGAGCAGTACTTC.

This clonotype was seen many times. CDR3 coding DNA: TGCGCCAGCAGCCAAGATCGAGGCGGGAGGGCCCTGAATGAGCAGTTCTTC. Its protein is CASSQDRGGRALNEQFF. V gene TRBV4-3 combines with J gene TRBJ2-1; TRBD2 aligns across 9 bases. V gave up 0 bases and J gave up 7 bases; unmatched junction bases: 10. Germline V gene data show CDR1 as LGHNA and CDR2 as YSLEER. CDR3 length: 17 residues.

This clonotype was counted at least ten times. V and J are TRBV6-6 and TRBJ1-5, with 8 bases matching TRBD1. Unmatched junction bases numbered 12, after V lost 6 bases and J lost 5 bases. The CDR3 has 16 amino acids. Germline CDR1 MNHNY, CDR2 SVGAGI (reference sequence). CDR3 in DNA: TGTGCCAGCAGCCAACCAACAGGGGGTAAGGATCAGCCCCAGCATTTT. This gives the protein CASSQPTGGKDQPQHF.

This clonotype was observed a handful of times. The chain carries TRBV12-3 or TRBV12-4 and TRBJ2-5, with a tentative D call TRBD2 (6 bases). CDR3 size: 16 residues. V lost 5 bases, J lost 0 bases, and 16 bases lay in between. DNA for the CDR3: TGTGCCAGCAGTCCCGTGGATAGCGGTTACCAAGAGACCCAGTACTTC. It codes for CASSPVDSGYQETQYF.

This clonotype was counted many times. The V call is TRBV9, the J call TRBJ1-5; D might be TRBD1 (6 bases). V lost 3 bases, J lost 0 bases, and 7 bases lay in between. There are 14 residues in the CDR3. In germline, CDR1 is SGDLS, CDR2 YYNGEE. CDR3 residues: CASSAQGSNQPQHF. The CDR3 DNA reads TGTGCCAGCAGCGCACAGGGTAGCAATCAGCCCCAGCATTTT.

J is TRBJ2-4 and V is TRBV2; TRBD1 matches at 11 bases. The CDR3 contains 15 residues. Germline assignment: CDR1 SNHLY and CDR2 FYNNEI. V lost 0 bases and J lost 6; bases outside the gene matches: 1. The CDR3 nucleotides read TGTGCCAGCAGTGAAGCGGACAGGGGGCGAAACATTCAGTACTTC. It translates to CASSEADRGRNIQYF. Combining the CDR3 with reference TRBV2 and TRBJ2-4 gives the whole variable domain EPEVTQTPSHQVTQMGQEVILRCVPISNHLYFYWYRQILGQKVEFLVSFYNNEISEKSEIFDDQFSVERPDGSNFTLKIRSTKLEDSAMYFCASSEADRGRNIQYFGAGTRLSVL.

This clonotype has more than one count but fewer than ten. The rearrangement joins TRBV6-5 to TRBJ1-1; D is unresolved. The V gene's germline CDR1 is MNHEY and CDR2 SVGAGI. V was pared by 2 bases and J by 2 bases, with 9 bases between. The CDR3 runs 14 residues. CDR3 region: CASSYTPSNTEAFF. The DNA for the CDR3 is TGTGCCAGCAGTTACACCCCCAGTAACACTGAAGCTTTCTTT.

This clonotype was observed a handful of times. The V and J genes are TRBV29-1 and TRBJ1-4; 7 nucleotides match TRBD1. V dropped 5 bases and J dropped 6; count of bases not matched to a gene: 6. Germline V gene sequence: CDR1 SQVTM, CDR2 ANQGSEA. The CDR3 length is 13 residues. The CDR3 DNA reads TGCAGCGTTAGAGGCCAGGGGGATGAAAAACTGTTTTTT. Translation: CSVRGQGDEKLFF.

This clonotype came up many times. This chain links TRBV20-1 with TRBJ1-1; maybe TRBD1 (5 bases). Germline V CDR1 and CDR2: DFQATT, SNEGSKA (reference sequence). CDR3 size: 13 residues. V dropped 5 bases and J dropped 5 bases, with 15 bases sitting between them. CDR3 nucleotides: TGCAGTGCTGGCAGGGAGATTGGGACTGAAGCTTTCTTT. Its protein product is CSAGREIGTEAFF.

The rearrangement uses TRBV7-2 and TRBJ1-3; D is possibly TRBD1 (6 bases). The CDR3 loop spans 14 amino acids. V shed 1 base and J shed 2 bases, with 6 bases lying between them. Germline values: CDR1 SGHTA, CDR2 FQGNSA. The CDR3 loop reads CASSLDRAGNTIYF. CDR3 nucleotides: TGTGCCAGCAGCTTAGACAGGGCTGGAAACACCATATATTTT. The full variable domain, rest sourced from reference TRBV7-2 and TRBJ1-3, is GAGVSQSPSNKVTEKGKDVELRCDPISGHTALYWYRQSLGQGLEFLIYFQGNSAPDKSGLPSDRFSAERTGGSVSTLTIQRTQQEDSAVYLCASSLDRAGNTIYFGEGSWLTVV.

This clonotype was picked up many times. The chain couples TRBV19 to TRBJ1-5, with D perhaps matching TRBD1 (5 bases). The CDR3 is 14 residues long. With 6 bases removed from V and 7 bases from J, the gap between germline ends came to 16 bases. Germline CDR1 LNHDA, CDR2 SQIVND (reference sequence). CDR3 region: CASRLQVEGQPQHF. The CDR3 nucleotides are TGTGCCAGTAGGTTACAGGTAGAGGGCCAGCCCCAGCATTTT.

This clonotype showed up many times. The genes are TRBV11-2 and TRBJ2-7; D perhaps matches TRBD2 (7 bases). The germline V and J ends were trimmed by 3 bases and 4 bases, with 16 bases remaining between them. The CDR3 runs 15 residues. Germline CDR1 is SGHAT and CDR2 is FQNNGV. CDR3 loop: CASSLPGGGLYEQYF. The CDR3 DNA reads as TGTGCCAGCAGCTTGCCTGGGGGGGGGCTATACGAGCAGTACTTC.

In its sample, this clonotype was seen many times. The rearrangement joins TRBV29-1 to TRBJ2-1, with 10 nucleotides matching TRBD2. With V trimmed by 2 bases and J by 9 bases, 4 bases remained unmatched. This CDR3 comprises 13 residues. The germline gives CDR1 SQVTM, CDR2 ANQGSEA. For the CDR3, the DNA is TGCAGCGTTGAACCTAGCGGGAGCGGTGAGCAGTTCTTC. Translating gives CSVEPSGSGEQFF.

The chain joins TRBV9 to TRBJ1-6; 7 bases match TRBD1. The CDR3 sequence is 14 residues long. The V and J ends lost 7 bases and 4 bases, in that order; junction bases with no gene match: 5. Germline CDR1 reads SGDLS; CDR2 reads YYNGEE. The CDR3 reads CASGRQGYNSPLHF. Written as DNA, the CDR3 is TGTGCCAGCGGACGACAGGGTTATAATTCACCCCTCCACTTT. Looking up the rest from reference TRBV9 and TRBJ1-6 gives the full variable domain: DSGVTQTPKHLITATGQRVTLRCSPRSGDLSVYWYQQSLDQGLQFLIQYYNGEERAKGNILERFSAQQFPDLHSELNLSSLELGDSALYFCASGRQGYNSPLHFGNGTRLTVT.

This clonotype was detected ten times or more. The CDR3 loop reads CASSLEADGGDTQYF. CDR3 sequence (DNA): TGTGCCAGCAGCTTAGAGGCGGATGGGGGAGATACGCAGTATTTT. The chain couples TRBV7-9 to TRBJ2-3; D may match TRBD1 or TRBD2 (5 bases each). V was clipped by 1 base and J by 5 bases, with 13 bases between them. This CDR3 has 15 residues. From germline, CDR1 is SEHNR and CDR2 FQNEAQ (reference sequence). Together with reference TRBV7-9 and TRBJ2-3, the CDR3 gives the full variable domain: DTGVSQNPRHKITKRGQNVTFRCDPISEHNRLYWYRQTLGQGPEFLTYFQNEAQLEKSRLLSDRFSAERPKGSFSTLEIQRTEQGDSAMYLCASSLEADGGDTQYFGPGTRLTVL.

The chain joins TRBV11-2 to TRBJ1-4, with D maybe TRBD1 (6 bases). The CDR3 has 14 residues. Trimming pared 6 bases from V and 8 bases from J, leaving 16 bases between. Germline V gives CDR1 SGHAT, CDR2 FQNNGV. CDR3 sequence: CASSGPGTREKLFF. CDR3 bases: TGTGCCAGCAGTGGTCCCGGGACAAGAGAAAAACTGTTTTTT.

Many counts were recorded for this clonotype. The genes are TRBV20-1 and TRBJ1-2, with TRBD1 matching over 9 bases. CDR3 size: 15 residues. The germline V gene encodes CDR1 DFQATT and CDR2 SNEGSKA (reference sequence). V lost 1 base, J lost 4 bases, and 7 bases stayed unmatched. The CDR3 protein is CSARVGGQGLYGYTF. CDR3 nucleotides: TGCAGTGCTAGAGTAGGGGGACAGGGCCTCTATGGCTACACCTTC.

This clonotype was recorded many times. This chain links TRBV19 with TRBJ2-2; 8 positions match TRBD2. V was clipped by 5 bases and J by 6 bases; unmatched bases: 29. This CDR3 spans 22 amino acids. Germline-derived CDR1 and CDR2 are LNHDA and SQIVND (reference sequence). CDR3 bases: TGTGCCAGTAGTCGATACCGGGAAAACCTTTACCCGGGACTAGTAGTACCCGGGGAGCTGTTTTTT. Translated, it gives CASSRYRENLYPGLVVPGELFF.

This clonotype has just a few counts. The chain employs TRBV29-1 and TRBJ2-1; D uncertain. V lost 5 bases and J 3 bases, leaving 8 bases between the germline ends. The CDR3 has 12 residues. Germline loops: CDR1 SQVTM, CDR2 ANQGSEA. DNA of the CDR3: TGCAGCGTTCATGGGAACTACAATGAGCAGTTCTTC. Protein: CSVHGNYNEQFF.

In this sample, this clonotype turned up many times. The V gene is TRBV7-9, the J gene TRBJ2-3; 7 nucleotides align to TRBD2. The CDR3 has 15 amino acids. V was pared by 1 base and J by 2 bases, with 3 bases of the junction left unmatched. Germline values: CDR1 SEHNR, CDR2 FQNEAQ (reference sequence). CDR3 residues: CASSLGAGDTDTQYF. CDR3 coding DNA: TGTGCCAGCAGCTTAGGGGCGGGAGACACAGATACGCAGTATTTT. Full variable domain (remainder filled in from reference TRBV7-9 and TRBJ2-3): DTGVSQNPRHKITKRGQNVTFRCDPISEHNRLYWYRQTLGQGPEFLTYFQNEAQLEKSRLLSDRFSAERPKGSFSTLEIQRTEQGDSAMYLCASSLGAGDTDTQYFGPGTRLTVL.

This clonotype was picked up many times. The V and J genes are TRBV18 and TRBJ1-1; D possibly corresponds to TRBD1 (5 bases). V was trimmed by 2 bases and J by 7 bases, leaving 29 bases between them. Looked up from germline, CDR1 is KGHSH and CDR2 is LQKENI. There are 19 residues in the CDR3. CDR3: CASSPLGSGGTGRRVEAFF. DNA of the CDR3: TGTGCCAGCTCACCATTGGGCAGCGGGGGGACCGGACGGAGGGTTGAAGCTTTCTTT.

This clonotype was detected many times. This chain joins TRBV28 and TRBJ2-1; no clear D gene. The CDR3 loop spans 12 amino acids. CDR1 MDHEN and CDR2 SYDVKM come from the germline V gene. V was shortened by 2 bases and J by 7 bases, with 6 bases between the two germline ends. CDR3 region: CASSLRDNEQFF. As DNA, the CDR3 is TGTGCCAGCAGTTTAAGGGATAATGAGCAGTTCTTC.

This clonotype was seen at least ten times. The chain couples TRBV11-2 to TRBJ1-1; D may be TRBD1 (6 bases). Germline V gene lookup returns CDR1 SGHAT and CDR2 FQNNGV. The length of the CDR3 is 18 residues. V dropped 1 base and J dropped 2 bases, with 20 bases sitting between them. The CDR3 nucleotides are TGTGCCAGCAGCTTAGCGAGGGTCCTGGGACAACAAAACACTGAAGCTTTCTTT. It translates to CASSLARVLGQQNTEAFF.

This clonotype occurred many times. V usage is TRBV6-6 and J usage is TRBJ2-1; D is ambiguous. Germline V gene lookup returns CDR1 MNHNY and CDR2 SVGAGI (reference sequence). Trimming pared 4 bases from V and 0 bases from J, leaving 7 bases between. CDR3 length: 14 amino acids. The CDR3 here is CASSSLSSYNEQFF. The CDR3 nucleotides are TGTGCCAGCAGTTCCCTGAGCTCCTACAATGAGCAGTTCTTC.

For the CDR3, the DNA is TGTGCCAGCAGCCAGATAGGGACTGAAGCTTTCTTT. Protein sequence: CASSQIGTEAFF. The chain uses TRBV3-1 and TRBJ1-1; no reliable D call. There are 12 residues in the CDR3. From germline, CDR1 is LGHDT and CDR2 YNNKEL (reference sequence). V shed 3 bases and J shed 5 bases, with 7 bases lying between them.

This clonotype was observed many times. The CDR3 protein is CASSEARSAPLHF. The CDR3 DNA reads TGTGCCAGCAGTGAAGCCCGAAGCGCACCCCTCCACTTT. The chain carries TRBV2 and TRBJ1-6, with D uncertain. Per germline, CDR1 SNHLY and CDR2 FYNNEI. V was clipped by 0 bases and J by 11 bases, with 8 bases between them. This CDR3 region has 13 residues.

This clonotype was counted at least ten times. This chain uses TRBV4-2 with TRBJ1-1; 8 nucleotides agree with TRBD1. V was clipped by 0 bases and J by 4 bases; unmatched bases: 1. Germline CDR1 and CDR2: LGHNA and YNFKEQ. This CDR3 is 14 amino acids long. CDR3 DNA: TGTGCCAGCAGCCAAGATCAGGGGGCCACTGAAGCTTTCTTT. Protein: CASSQDQGATEAFF.

Ten or more counts support this clonotype. The V call is TRBV12-3 or TRBV12-4, the J call TRBJ2-7; D could derive from TRBD1 or TRBD2 (6 bases each). Trimming took off 6 bases at V and 5 bases at J, with 20 bases between the two ends. This CDR3 is built from 15 residues. For the CDR3, the DNA is TGTGCCAGCAGCCTAGGGCCGGGGGCTCACGACGAGCAGTACTTC. Amino acids: CASSLGPGAHDEQYF.